This T cell receptor (beta chain) was found in a study of T cell responses to AZD1222 COVID-19 vaccine. Overall study findings and caveats: Only 5 or 6 individuals given AZD1222 were seropositive at baseline. White British ancestry dominated among donors, who included more females, and clonal diversity was possibly underestimated.

Points on this clone: What it recognizes is unknown.

Profiling relied on immunoSEQ multiplex PCR, and the TCRdb table lists in-frame clones only, not all of them. Of 74,000 or so clones in the sample, roughly 84% were seen once. The CDR3 runs 14 residues. Deletions cut 1 base from V and 5 bases from J, with 11 bases between. Germline loops: CDR1 LGHDT, CDR2 YNNKEL (reference sequence). Sequenced here: peripheral blood, sampled on day 0 of AZD1222 vaccination. V usage is TRBV3-1 (or the pseudogene TRBV3-2) and J usage is TRBJ2-5; D is uncertain. The TCR comes from an adult in good health. CDR3 protein: CASSQGTTSETQYF. CDR3 coding DNA: TGTGCCAGCAGCCAAGGAACGACATCGGAGACCCAGTACTTC.